This TCR beta chain was sequenced during a study of post-analysis software for immune sequencing data. Overall study findings and caveats: Roughly 5 TRBV segments occurring more often in patients than controls included TRBV5-6, TRBV5-1 and TRBV20-1.

The CDR3 is 15 amino acids. The ends were cut back, 3 bases at V and 5 bases at J, with 17 bases in the middle. CDR1 and CDR2 from the germline V gene are ENHRY and SYGVKD. The count of this clonotype is one. What it recognizes is unknown. The TCR beta cDNA libraries carried unique molecular identifiers. TCRdb re-analysed the PCR reads in MiXCR, keeping a single row per CDR3 protein. This table holds 550,000 to 700,000 distinct CDR3 sequences, 44% found once. The sequence derives from a girl aged 10 to 17 with multiple sclerosis. The J gene is TRBJ2-7, the V gene TRBV10-3; D not resolved. Sample: blood. The CDR3: CAISDPSLDIDEQYF. CDR3 DNA sequence: TGTGCCATCAGTGATCCAAGCCTAGATATCGACGAGCAGTACTTC.